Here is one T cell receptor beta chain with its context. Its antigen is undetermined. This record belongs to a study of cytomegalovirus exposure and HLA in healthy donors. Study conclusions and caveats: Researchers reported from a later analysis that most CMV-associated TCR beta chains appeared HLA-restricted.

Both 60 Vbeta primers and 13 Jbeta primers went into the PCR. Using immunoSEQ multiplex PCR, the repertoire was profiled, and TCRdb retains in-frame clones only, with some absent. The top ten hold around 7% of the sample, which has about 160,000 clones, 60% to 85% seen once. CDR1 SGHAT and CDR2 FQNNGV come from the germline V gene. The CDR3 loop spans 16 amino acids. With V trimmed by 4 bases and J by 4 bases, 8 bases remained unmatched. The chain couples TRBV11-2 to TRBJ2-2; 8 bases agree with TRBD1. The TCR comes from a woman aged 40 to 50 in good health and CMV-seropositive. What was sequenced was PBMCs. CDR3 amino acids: CASSSDRGFTTGELFF. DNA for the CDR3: TGTGCCAGCAGCTCCGACAGGGGATTTACCACCGGGGAGCTGTTTTTT.